This T cell receptor (beta chain) emerged from a study of tumor-infiltrating lymphocytes in primary liver carcinoma. General study findings and limits: The 250 largest clones made up significantly more of tumor than blood repertoires (p = 0.039).

Of note for this clonotype: What it binds is unknown. No conserved phenylalanine or tryptophan is present at the end of the CDR3, so a read error is the likely explanation. No DNA is shown, since the ends of the CDR3 on it are uncertain; the CDR3 is the one TCRdb lists.

A primer matching the constant region was used to make TCR beta cDNA from around 460 ng of total RNA. Three rounds of nested multiplex PCR with slightly modified ARM-PCR produced TCR beta libraries. Use of TRBV1-TRBV30 forward primers with a C-beta reverse primer characterized the first two PCR rounds, which lasted about 10 cycles each. Via MiXCR, TCRdb re-called the multiplex PCR reads, giving one row per CDR3 protein. This sample yields 75,000 to 80,000 distinct CDR3 sequences, of which roughly 71% are seen a single time; about 26% belongs to the top ten. The CDR3 region is 15 residues in length, termini included. Investigators took RNA and DNA out together from 20-30 mg of unsorted bulk tissue.

The TCR originated in a man in his forties with primary liver carcinoma and hepatitis B virus infection. The V gene is TRBV12-3 or TRBV12-4, the J gene TRBJ1-1; the table gives TRBD1 as D, unverified against the DNA. Sequencing used tumor-adjacent normal liver tissue. The CDR3 is CASSFDAQGGTETFS.